This T cell receptor (beta chain) was retrieved from a study of blood T cell repertoires in COVID-19. Study summary: The samples span acute and convalescent COVID-19 from the United States, Italy and Spain.

This CDR3 spans 14 amino acids. Trimming pared 3 bases from V and 7 bases from J, leaving 19 bases between. Germline CDR1 and CDR2: SQVTM and ANQGSEA. Enrollees, roughly 18 to 89 years old, lived in roughly 24 US areas. Clinical history reported by participants formed the basis on which cohorts were assigned. Original data processing: Estimated nucleated cell counts came from reference gene primer amplification. Assay used: immunoSEQ multiplex PCR; TCRdb lists only in-frame clones, some missing. V and J calls and clone size are as listed in that table; D and trimming were resolved from the DNA. The sample holds about 210,000 clones, 70% to 90% seen once. This clone was counted once.

V is TRBV29-1 and J is TRBJ2-7; tentative D call: TRBD1 (6 bases). Sequences were obtained from PBMCs or T cells enriched from blood (not recorded which). The source is a woman between 40 and 50 years old with acute COVID-19. CDR3 DNA: TGCAGCGTTGAGAGACAGGCCCACTCGGGGGAGCAGTACTTC. Amino acids: CSVERQAHSGEQYF.